These T cell receptor beta chains were read from a single sample in a study of Ad26.COV2.S vaccination and SARS-CoV-2 variants. Using immunoSEQ multiplex PCR, the repertoire was profiled, and TCRdb retains in-frame clones only, with some absent. The sample has 350,000 to 400,000 clones, less than 90% seen once. Here the sequenced sample was peripheral blood, taken in a trial of Ad26.COV2.S vaccine versus placebo. These receptors all stem from a person between 18 and 59 years old who received the Ad26.COV2.S COVID-19 vaccine or a placebo. CDR3s include the opening cysteine and the closing phenylalanine or tryptophan. D genes are given only for firm matches. Expanded clones get a size class; other rows say once, few or many, or leave the size out.

clone_size j_call d_call v_call cdr3_nt cdr3_aa
- TRBJ2-5 - TRBV7-8 TGTGCCAGCAGCTTAGTCGACGTCGCTTTAGAGACCCAGTACTTC CASSLVDVALETQYF
- TRBJ2-1 TRBD2 TRBV2 TGTGCCAGCAGTGAAGGGCGGGGGGAAAGGGATGAGCAGTTCTTC CASSEGRGERDEQFF
once TRBJ1-2 - TRBV6-5 TGTGCCAGCAGTTACAGGCAGATAAACTATGGCTACACCTTC CASSYRQINYGYTF
few TRBJ1-2 - TRBV10-3 TGTGCCATCAGTGAGCCGGGCGGCAGGGGCAACTATGGCTACACCTTC CAISEPGGRGNYGYTF
- TRBJ2-2 TRBD1 TRBV11-2 TGTGCCAGCAGCTTAATGACAGGGGACACCGGGGAGCTGTTTTTT CASSLMTGDTGELFF
- TRBJ2-1 TRBD2 TRBV18 TGTGCCAGCTCACCAACTAGCGGGGGGCCGAGCTCCTACAATGAGCAGTTCTTC CASSPTSGGPSSYNEQFF
- TRBJ2-7 - TRBV3-1/TRBV3-2 TGTGCCAGCAGCCAAGAAAGATACGAGCAGTACTTC CASSQERYEQYF
- TRBJ2-1 - TRBV4-1 TGCGCCAGCAGCCAAGTGCCTAGCGAAAATGAGCAGTTCTTC CASSQVPSENEQFF
- TRBJ2-1 - TRBV6-4 TGTGCCAGCAGGGGTCTGGGGGAGCAGTTCTTC CASRGLGEQFF
- TRBJ1-1 - TRBV18 TGTGCCAGCTCACCACTTAGGACTGAAGCTTTCTTT CASSPLRTEAFF
- TRBJ1-6 - TRBV3-1/TRBV3-2 TGTGCCAGCAGCCAAGCCCGGGATTCACCCCTCCACTTT CASSQARDSPLHF
- TRBJ2-4 - TRBV4-1 TGCGCCAGCAGCCAATGGGACGAGGAAAACATTCAGTACTTC CASSQWDEENIQYF
few TRBJ1-1 TRBD1 TRBV6-5 TGTGCCAGCAGTCCCATGACAGGGCGACAGGTCGAAGCTTTCTTT CASSPMTGRQVEAFF
- TRBJ1-4 - TRBV4-1 TGCGCCAGCAGCCAATTAGGGGGGGTTTTTAATGAAAAACTGTTTTTT CASSQLGGVFNEKLFF
- TRBJ2-5 - TRBV15 TGTGCCACCAGCAGAGATTTTGGGGGCCAAGAGACCCAGTACTTC CATSRDFGGQETQYF
- TRBJ1-3 - TRBV5-3 TGTGCCAGAGGGAGGGAGTTCTCTGGAAACACCATATATTTT CARGREFSGNTIYF
- TRBJ1-5 - TRBV7-9 TGTGCCAGCAGCCTGGGAAATCAGCCCCAGCATTTT CASSLGNQPQHF
- TRBJ1-1 TRBD1 TRBV27 TGTGCCACCGTGGGACAGGGGGTTGGGTACACTGAAGCTTTCTTT CATVGQGVGYTEAFF
- TRBJ2-5 TRBD2 TRBV6-6 TGTGCCAGTGCGCGGGGGATGGAGGGAGAGACCCAGTACTTC CASARGMEGETQYF
once TRBJ2-7 - TRBV27 TGTGCCAGCAGTTGGATGGGGAATCTGGACGAGCAGTACTTC CASSWMGNLDEQYF
- TRBJ1-4 - TRBV5-6 TGTGCCAGCAGCTTGAGAGGGAATCGTAATGAAAAACTGTTTTTT CASSLRGNRNEKLFF
- TRBJ2-2 - TRBV11-3 TGTGCCAGCAGCTTAGGTGTCTACACGAACACCGGGGAGCTGTTTTTT CASSLGVYTNTGELFF
- TRBJ1-1 - TRBV2 TGTGCCAGCTTAGACTGGACTAGGCTGAACACTGAAGCTTTCTTT CASLDWTRLNTEAFF
- TRBJ2-3 - TRBV6-1 TGTGCCAGCAGTGAAAGCAGGGAGCCAGATACGCAGTATTTT CASSESREPDTQYF
- TRBJ2-5 TRBD2 TRBV3-1/TRBV3-2 TGTGCCAGCAGGGGCCGACTAGCGGAAGAGACCCAGTACTTC CASRGRLAEETQYF
- TRBJ1-2 - TRBV18 TGTGCCAGCTCACCACAGGGGCTAGCTAACTATGGCTACACCTTC CASSPQGLANYGYTF
- TRBJ2-1 - TRBV5-5 TGTGCCAGCAGCTCCGGGGACAATGAGCAGTTCTTC CASSSGDNEQFF
- TRBJ2-7 - TRBV6-5 TGTGCCAGCAGTATTGAGACAGGCAGCTACGAGCAGTACTTC CASSIETGSYEQYF
once TRBJ2-5 TRBD1 TRBV27 TGTGCCAGCAGTTTGAGAGGGACAGGGTTTGGAGAGACCCAGTACTTC CASSLRGTGFGETQYF
- TRBJ2-7 - TRBV27 TGTGCCAGCAGTGTCCCGGGACCCTACTACGAGCAGTACTTC CASSVPGPYYEQYF
- TRBJ2-3 - TRBV6-6 TGTGCCAGCGGGGACTCCCCCACGCAGTATTTT CASGDSPTQYF
- TRBJ2-2 TRBD2 TRBV10-2 TGCGCCAGCAGTGAGTGGCCTAGCGGGGGGGCTGTGAACACCGGGGAGCTGTTTTTT CASSEWPSGGAVNTGELFF
- TRBJ1-4 - TRBV11-2 TGTGCCAGCAGCCGAGGACAGCTCAATGAAAAACTGTTTTTT CASSRGQLNEKLFF
once TRBJ1-5 - TRBV19 TGTGCCAGTAGTATACCGCGACAGTACAATCAGCCCCAGCATTTT CASSIPRQYNQPQHF
- TRBJ1-3 - TRBV7-7 TGTGCTAGCATGGGTACGGGAGGCTTGGAAAACACCATATATTTT CASMGTGGLENTIYF
- TRBJ2-2 TRBD2 TRBV28 TGTGCCAGCAGTGCGGGGGGGCCCACGAACACCGGGGAGCTGTTTTTT CASSAGGPTNTGELFF
- TRBJ2-7 - TRBV25-1 TGTGCCAGCAGTAAAGGGGGATACGAGCAGTACTTC CASSKGGYEQYF
- TRBJ2-5 - TRBV4-1 TGCGCCAGCAGCCAGGGAGTGGCCCTGGGAGAGACCCAGTACTTC CASSQGVALGETQYF
- TRBJ2-5 TRBD1 TRBV15 TGTGCCACCAGCAGAGATGGGACAGGAGAGGAGACCCAGTACTTC CATSRDGTGEETQYF
- TRBJ1-1 - TRBV6-2/TRBV6-3 TGTGCCAGCAGTTACGCGGTGAGGAACACTGAAGCTTTCTTT CASSYAVRNTEAFF
- TRBJ1-2 TRBD1 TRBV19 TGTGCCAGTGGGGACAGGGTCTATGGCTACACCTTC CASGDRVYGYTF
- TRBJ2-7 - TRBV19 TGTGCCAGTAGTCAGGCGGTCTACGAGCAGTACTTC CASSQAVYEQYF
- TRBJ1-6 - TRBV4-3 TGCGCCAGCAGCCAAGAAACGCGGGGGACGACCCTCCACTTT CASSQETRGTTLHF
- TRBJ1-6 - TRBV4-3 TGCGCCAGCAGCCAAGATAACAGGAATTCACCCCTCCACTTT CASSQDNRNSPLHF
- TRBJ2-3 - TRBV18 TGTGCCAGCTCACCACAAGGTATCATCACAGATACGCAGTATTTT CASSPQGIITDTQYF
- TRBJ2-1 - TRBV29-1 TGCAGCGTTGATGCCGGGACGGTCAATGAGCAGTTCTTC CSVDAGTVNEQFF
- TRBJ1-1 TRBD1 TRBV2 TGTGCCAGCAGGCAGGGGGGCCGGGAAGCTTTCTTT CASRQGGREAFF
- TRBJ2-1 - TRBV12-5 TGTGCTAGTGGTCTGGGGGGAAACAATGAGCAGTTCTTC CASGLGGNNEQFF
- TRBJ1-2 TRBD1 TRBV12-3/TRBV12-4 TGTGCCAGCAGCCGACAGGGCGGCGATGGCTACACCTTC CASSRQGGDGYTF
- TRBJ1-1 TRBD1 TRBV7-9 TGTGCCAGCAGCTCGGGACAGGGGGCGCGGTTGGACACTGAAGCTTTCTTT CASSSGQGARLDTEAFF
- TRBJ2-1 - TRBV9 TGTGCCAGCAGCGGGGGAAGGGGCCATGAGCAGTTCTTC CASSGGRGHEQFF
- TRBJ1-2 TRBD1 TRBV3-1/TRBV3-2 TGTGCCAGCAGCCCCGGCGGACAGGGGGCCCACTATGGCTACACCTTC CASSPGGQGAHYGYTF